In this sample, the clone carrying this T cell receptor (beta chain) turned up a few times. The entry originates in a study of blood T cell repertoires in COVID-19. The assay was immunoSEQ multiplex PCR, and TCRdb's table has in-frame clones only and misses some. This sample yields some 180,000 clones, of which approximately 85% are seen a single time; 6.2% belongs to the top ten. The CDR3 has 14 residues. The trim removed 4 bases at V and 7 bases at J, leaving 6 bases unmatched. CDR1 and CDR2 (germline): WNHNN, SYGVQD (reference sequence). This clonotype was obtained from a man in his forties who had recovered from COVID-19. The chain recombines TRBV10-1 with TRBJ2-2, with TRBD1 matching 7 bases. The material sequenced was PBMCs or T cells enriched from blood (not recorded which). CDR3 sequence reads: CASSVDRVGGELFF. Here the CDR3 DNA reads TGCGCCAGCAGTGTAGACAGGGTCGGCGGGGAGCTGTTTTTT.